This TCR beta chain originates from a study of beta chain features in type 1 diabetes. Germline V CDR1 and CDR2: MNHEY, SVGAGI. The V gene end was trimmed by 8 bases and the J gene end by 6 bases; junction bases not matched to a gene: 8. CDR3 length: 14 residues. Expressed TCRB transcripts were sequenced after all isolated RNA was converted to cDNA. Assay: immunoSEQ multiplex PCR; the TCRdb copy retains only in-frame clones and omits some. The repertoire holds around 200,000 clones, about 13% seen once, with approximately 0.62% in the top ten. The receptor comes from a woman younger than 30 in good health. The chain joins TRBV6-5 to TRBJ2-1; 9 nucleotides align to TRBD1. The sample comprised central memory CD4+ T cells from blood. This chain's CDR3 is CASRPGQGTNEQFF. CDR3 nucleotides: TGTGCCAGCCGCCCGGGACAGGGTACCAATGAGCAGTTCTTC.